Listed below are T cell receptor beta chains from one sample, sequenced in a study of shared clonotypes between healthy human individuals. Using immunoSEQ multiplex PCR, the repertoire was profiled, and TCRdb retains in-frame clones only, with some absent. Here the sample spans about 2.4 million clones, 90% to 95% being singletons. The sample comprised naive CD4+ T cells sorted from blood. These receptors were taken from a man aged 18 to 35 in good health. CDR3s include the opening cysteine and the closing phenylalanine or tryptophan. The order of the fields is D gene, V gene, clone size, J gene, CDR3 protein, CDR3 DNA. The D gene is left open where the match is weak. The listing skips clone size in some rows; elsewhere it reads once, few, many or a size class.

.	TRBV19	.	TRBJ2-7	CASSRTASSYEQYF	TGTGCCAGTAGTAGGACAGCGAGCTCCTACGAGCAGTACTTC
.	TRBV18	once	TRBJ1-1	CASSPPSTLNTEAFF	TGTGCCAGCTCACCACCATCCACACTCAACACTGAAGCTTTCTTT
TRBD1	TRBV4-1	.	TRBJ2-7	CANKLPGGTGTYEQYF	TGCGCCAACAAACTCCCAGGGGGGACAGGGACCTACGAGCAGTACTTC
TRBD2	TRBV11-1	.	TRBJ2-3	CASSHRTSGVYTDTQYF	TGTGCCAGCAGCCATAGGACTAGCGGGGTCTACACAGATACGCAGTATTTT
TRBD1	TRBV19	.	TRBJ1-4	CASSDRWTGEKLFF	TGTGCCAGTAGCGACAGATGGACAGGGGAAAAACTGTTTTTT
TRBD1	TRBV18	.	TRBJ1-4	CASSPGTGYEKLFF	TGTGCCAGCTCACCGGGGACAGGGTATGAAAAACTGTTTTTT
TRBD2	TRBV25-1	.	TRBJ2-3	CASSELGLAGTDTQYF	TGTGCCAGCAGTGAATTGGGACTAGCGGGCACAGATACGCAGTATTTT
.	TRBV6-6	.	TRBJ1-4	CASSYEGWFGGFF	TGTGCCAGCAGTTACGAGGGTTGGTTTGGTGGGTTTTTT
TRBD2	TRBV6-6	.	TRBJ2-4	CASSSRGGENENIQYF	TGTGCCAGCAGTAGTCGCGGGGGGGAAAACGAAAACATTCAGTACTTC
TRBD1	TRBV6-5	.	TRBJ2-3	CASSYGTGVTDTQYF	TGTGCCAGCAGTTACGGGACAGGGGTCACAGATACGCAGTATTTT
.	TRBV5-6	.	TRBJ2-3	CASPFISPQTPASTDTQYF	TGTGCCAGCCCTTTCATATCCCCTCAGACCCCAGCGAGCACAGATACGCAGTATTTT
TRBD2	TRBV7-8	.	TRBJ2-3	CASSFAAGGGDTQYF	TGTGCCAGCAGCTTTGCAGCGGGAGGTGGGGATACGCAGTATTTT
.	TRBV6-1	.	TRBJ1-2	CASTRQPNYGYTF	TGTGCCAGCACGCGCCAACCTAACTATGGCTACACCTTC
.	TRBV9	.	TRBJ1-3	CASSVEGLSSGNTIYF	TGTGCCAGCAGCGTAGAAGGGTTGAGCTCTGGAAACACCATATATTTT
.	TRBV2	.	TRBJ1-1	CANQWGKNTEAFF	TGTGCCAATCAGTGGGGGAAGAACACTGAAGCTTTCTTT
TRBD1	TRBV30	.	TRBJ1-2	CAWRAYLGTVGYTF	TGTGCCTGGAGAGCGTACTTGGGGACAGTAGGCTACACCTTC
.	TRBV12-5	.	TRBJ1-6	CASGLGQSSHSPLHF	TGTGCTAGTGGTTTGGGACAGTCCTCTCATTCACCCCTCCACTTT
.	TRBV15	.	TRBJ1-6	CATSRETGGGSPLHF	TGTGCCACCAGCAGGGAGACGGGCGGGGGTTCACCCCTCCACTTT
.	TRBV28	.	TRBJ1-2	CASSFRGQSGPLGGYTF	TGTGCCAGCAGTTTCCGGGGACAATCTGGGCCCCTGGGTGGCTACACCTTC
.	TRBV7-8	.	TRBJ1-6	CASSADRWNPYNSPLHF	TGTGCCAGCAGCGCCGACAGGTGGAATCCCTATAATTCACCCCTCCACTTT
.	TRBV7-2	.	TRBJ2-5	CASSRQVSGETQYF	TGTGCCAGCAGCCGACAGGTCTCTGGGGAGACCCAGTACTTC
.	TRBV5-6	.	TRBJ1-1	CASTQAPRTNTEAFF	TGTGCCAGCACCCAAGCCCCCAGGACGAACACTGAAGCTTTCTTT
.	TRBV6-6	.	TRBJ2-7	CASSREFSSYEQYF	TGTGCCAGCAGCCGAGAATTTAGCTCCTACGAGCAGTACTTC
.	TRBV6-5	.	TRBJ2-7	CASSRNPGLGDEQYF	TGTGCCAGCAGTCGGAATCCGGGCCTTGGGGACGAGCAGTACTTC
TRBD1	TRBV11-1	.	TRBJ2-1	CASSLRDRVYNEQFF	TGTGCCAGCAGCCTCCGGGACAGGGTATACAATGAGCAGTTCTTC
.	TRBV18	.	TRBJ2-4	CASSPQGLGDIQYF	TGTGCCAGCTCACCTCAGGGGCTGGGAGACATTCAGTACTTC
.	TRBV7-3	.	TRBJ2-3	CASSPGPGLTDTQYF	TGTGCCAGCAGCCCTGGACCCGGCTTGACAGATACGCAGTATTTT
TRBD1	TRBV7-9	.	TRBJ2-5	CASSLGDRVQETQYF	TGTGCCAGCAGCTTAGGCGACAGGGTTCAAGAGACCCAGTACTTC
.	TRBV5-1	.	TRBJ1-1	CASTLDGMNTEAFF	TGCGCCAGCACCCTGGACGGAATGAACACTGAAGCTTTCTTT
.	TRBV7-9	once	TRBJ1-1	CASSLFQGPGDTEAFF	TGTGCCAGCAGCTTATTTCAGGGCCCCGGGGACACTGAAGCTTTCTTT
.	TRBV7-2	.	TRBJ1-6	CASILGSSYNSPLHF	TGTGCCAGCATCCTGGGGAGCTCCTATAATTCACCCCTCCACTTT
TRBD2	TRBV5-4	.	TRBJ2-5	CASSLNKASGSLETQYF	TGTGCCAGCAGCTTGAATAAGGCTAGCGGGAGCTTGGAGACCCAGTACTTC
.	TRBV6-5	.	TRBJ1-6	CASSYTGRSYNSPLHF	TGTGCCAGCAGTTACACGGGGCGCTCCTATAATTCACCCCTCCACTTT
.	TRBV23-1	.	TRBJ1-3	CASRYQGSCSGNTIYF	TGCGCCAGCAGGTACCAGGGGTCTTGTAGTGGAAACACCATATATTTT
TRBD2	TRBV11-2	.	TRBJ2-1	CASSLDWGTSGRAYNEQFF	TGTGCCAGCAGCTTAGATTGGGGGACTAGCGGGAGAGCCTACAATGAGCAGTTCTTC
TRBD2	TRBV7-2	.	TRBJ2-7	CASSLVGLAGATYYEQYF	TGTGCCAGCAGCTTAGTAGGACTAGCGGGAGCTACCTACTACGAGCAGTACTTC
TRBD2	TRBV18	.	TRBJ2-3	CASSRGGPTDTQYF	TGTGCCAGCTCGCGGGGGGGCCCCACAGATACGCAGTATTTT
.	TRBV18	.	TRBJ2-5	CASSSAGARSQETQYF	TGTGCCAGCTCATCGGCGGGGGCGCGGAGCCAAGAGACCCAGTACTTC
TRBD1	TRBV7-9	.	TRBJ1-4	CASSSMTGADEKLFF	TGTGCCAGCAGCTCTATGACAGGGGCGGATGAAAAACTGTTTTTT
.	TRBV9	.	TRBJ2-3	CASSVGGPGPDTQYF	TGTGCCAGCAGCGTAGGAGGTCCGGGGCCAGATACGCAGTATTTT
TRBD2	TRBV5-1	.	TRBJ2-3	CASSSGGLSDTQYF	TGCGCCAGCAGCTCGGGGGGGCTCTCAGATACGCAGTATTTT
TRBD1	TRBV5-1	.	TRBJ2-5	CASSFATGIRQETQYF	TGCGCCAGCAGCTTTGCGACAGGGATACGTCAAGAGACCCAGTACTTC
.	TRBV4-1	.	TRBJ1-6	CASSQGTQGTTPLHF	TGCGCCAGCAGCCAAGGAACACAGGGAACGACACCCCTCCACTTT
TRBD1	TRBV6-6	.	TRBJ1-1	CASSPDRADTEAFF	TGTGCCAGCAGCCCCGACAGGGCGGACACTGAAGCTTTCTTT
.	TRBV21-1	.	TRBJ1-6	CASSKEAGFMSPLHF	TGTGCCAGCAGCAAAGAGGCCGGATTCATGTCACCCCTCCACTTT
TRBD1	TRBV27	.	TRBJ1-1	CASISTGGTEAFF	TGTGCCAGCATCTCCACAGGGGGTACTGAAGCTTTCTTT
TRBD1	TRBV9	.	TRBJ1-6	CASSVEGGDNSPLHF	TGTGCCAGCAGCGTAGAAGGGGGCGACAATTCACCCCTCCACTTT
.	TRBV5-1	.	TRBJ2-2	CASSFNPISNTGELFF	TGCGCCAGCAGCTTCAACCCCATATCGAACACCGGGGAGCTGTTTTTT
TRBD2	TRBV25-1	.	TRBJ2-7	CASSAELAGGWYF	TGTGCCAGCAGTGCGGAGCTAGCGGGAGGCTGGTACTTC
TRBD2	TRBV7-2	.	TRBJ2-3	CASSFSGLGGSGDTQYF	TGTGCCAGCAGCTTTTCTGGTTTAGGCGGGAGTGGAGATACGCAGTATTTT
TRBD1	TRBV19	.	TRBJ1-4	CASSARTGREKLFF	TGTGCCAGTAGTGCGAGGACAGGAAGGGAAAAACTGTTTTTT
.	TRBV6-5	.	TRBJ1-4	CASSSQGSANEKLFF	TGTGCCAGCAGTTCTCAGGGTTCCGCTAATGAAAAACTGTTTTTT
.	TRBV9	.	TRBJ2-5	CASSVAPERTPYF	TGTGCCAGCAGCGTAGCGCCCGAGCGCACTCCGTACTTC
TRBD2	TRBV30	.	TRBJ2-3	CAWAPGLAGGPSTDTQYF	TGTGCCTGGGCTCCGGGACTAGCGGGGGGGCCGAGCACAGATACGCAGTATTTT
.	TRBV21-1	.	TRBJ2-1	CASSLILAGAYYNEQFF	TGTGCCAGCAGCCTTATATTAGCGGGGGCTTATTACAATGAGCAGTTCTTC
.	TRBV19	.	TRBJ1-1	CASSIGGTANTEAFF	TGTGCCAGTAGTATCGGCGGGACGGCGAACACTGAAGCTTTCTTT
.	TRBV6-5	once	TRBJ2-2	CASSRQARLTGELFF	TGTGCCAGCAGCCGACAGGCTAGGCTAACCGGGGAGCTGTTTTTT
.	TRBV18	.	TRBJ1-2	CASSPGDRLGGYTF	TGTGCCAGCTCACCAGGTGACAGGCTCGGTGGCTACACCTTC